This T cell receptor (beta chain) was sequenced for a study of OX40 agonist ivuxolimab in advanced cancers. Measured with immunoSEQ multiplex PCR; TCRdb has only the in-frame clones, and not every one. The sample lists roughly 67,000 clones, 90% to 95% occurring once. Overall study findings and caveats: With doses of 0.1 to 3.0 mg/kg, CD4+ and CD8+ blood T cells had undergone clonal expansion by week 6.

V lost 6 bases to trimming and J lost 0 bases, with 10 bases between them. This CDR3 is 14 amino acids long. Germline V gene sequence: CDR1 SEHNR, CDR2 FQNEAQ (reference sequence). Turning to this clone: Its antigen is as yet unknown.

The J gene is TRBJ2-3, the V gene TRBV7-9; D is ambiguous. Sequencing used CD4+ or CD8+ T cells sorted from blood, obtained in a trial of the OX40 agonist ivuxolimab. The clonotype comes from an adult with an advanced solid tumor such as melanoma, head and neck, liver or kidney cancer. CDR3 in amino acids: CASSHRSSTDTQYF. CDR3 sequence (DNA): TGTGCCAGCAGTCATCGATCTAGCACAGATACGCAGTATTTT.